One and the same sample provided the 11 T cell receptor beta chains below, sequenced in a study of T cells in localized non-small cell lung cancer. Profiled with immunoSEQ multiplex PCR; TCRdb holds only in-frame clones, not every one. The table has more than 20,000 clones, around 81% seen once. Sequenced here: PBMCs, sampled before any cancer treatment. These receptors originate from a man between 40 and 69 years old with stage II lung adenocarcinoma.

V gene TRBV5-4 combines with J gene TRBJ2-1; 8 bases are shared with TRBD2. This CDR3 contains 14 residues. CDR1 is SGHNT, CDR2 YYREEE, per germline (reference sequence). V was clipped by 6 bases and J by 12 bases; unmatched bases: 14. The DNA for the CDR3 is TGTGCCAGCACCCTAGCGGGCCGGGGGATGGTGCAGTTCTTC. Translating gives CASTLAGRGMVQFF.

The chain combines TRBV15 with TRBJ2-5; D remains unclear. Germline V gives CDR1 LNHNV, CDR2 YYDKDF (reference sequence). The V gene lost 1 base and the J gene lost 4 bases, with 1 base spanning the gap. The CDR3 runs to 11 residues. CDR3 protein: CATSRGETQYF. For the CDR3, the DNA is TGTGCCACCAGCAGAGGAGAGACCCAGTACTTC. Supplemented by reference TRBV15 and TRBJ2-5, the full variable domain reads DAMVIQNPRYQVTQFGKPVTLSCSQTLNHNVMYWYQQKSSQAPKLLFHYYDKDFNNEADTPDNFQSRRPNTSFCFLDIRSPGLGDTAMYLCATSRGETQYFGPGTRLLVL.

This clone was observed a handful of times. This chain links TRBV18 with TRBJ1-5, with D possibly matching TRBD1 (5 bases). The germline gives CDR1 KGHSH, CDR2 LQKENI. This CDR3 has 15 amino acids. The V gene lost 1 base and the J gene lost 0 bases, with 7 bases spanning the gap. In DNA, the CDR3 is TGTGCCAGCTCACCACTGGGGGATAGCAATCAGCCCCAGCATTTT. Protein product: CASSPLGDSNQPQHF.

The gene calls are TRBV7-9 and TRBJ2-3; TRBD2 aligns across 7 bases. V was pared by 5 bases and J by 2 bases, with 10 bases of the junction left unmatched. CDR1 and CDR2 from the germline V gene are SEHNR and FQNEAQ (reference sequence). The CDR3 runs to 16 residues. The CDR3 here is CASSAAGTINTDTQYF. The CDR3, as DNA: TGTGCCAGCAGCGCCGCCGGGACTATTAACACAGATACGCAGTATTTT.

The CDR3, as DNA: TGTGCCAGCACCCCGGGCCCTAGCACAGATACGCAGTATTTT. Protein product: CASTPGPSTDTQYF. The V gene is TRBV7-3, the J gene TRBJ2-3; no clear D. The CDR3 sequence is 14 residues long. Trimming cost V 7 bases and J 0 bases, with 11 bases left between them. Per germline, CDR1 SGHTA and CDR2 FQGTGA.

The V call is TRBV11-3, the J call TRBJ1-1, with D unresolved. The ends were cut back, 2 bases at V and 1 base at J, with 8 bases in the middle. Germline V CDR1 and CDR2: SGHNT, YENEEA. The CDR3 loop spans 14 amino acids. The CDR3 sequence is CASSLQESNTEAFF. CDR3 sequence (DNA): TGTGCCAGCAGCTTACAGGAGTCGAACACTGAAGCTTTCTTT.

The chain couples TRBV6-6 to TRBJ1-2, with a possible D match to TRBD1 (5 bases). The CDR3 is made up of 15 amino acids. Trimming shortened V by 0 bases and J by 8 bases, and 16 bases separated the two germline ends. The germline gives CDR1 MNHNY, CDR2 SVGAGI (reference sequence). Here the CDR3 reads CASSYSPRAVGGYTF. CDR3 in DNA: TGTGCCAGCAGTTACTCCCCCAGGGCGGTAGGAGGCTACACCTTC.

In its sample, this clone ranks as large. The chain joins TRBV27 to TRBJ2-7; D possibly corresponds to TRBD2 (6 bases). The CDR3 has 15 amino acids. Between the trimmed V and J ends, which lost 4 bases and 3 bases, there was a span of 16 bases. CDR1 is MNHEY and CDR2 is SMNVEV in the germline V gene (reference sequence). For the CDR3, the DNA is TGTGCCAGCAGTTCGGGGGAGACCTGGAGCTACGAGCAGTACTTC. Its protein is CASSSGETWSYEQYF.

This rearrangement joins TRBV7-2 to TRBJ2-3, with 7 bases that match TRBD2. The germline V gene has CDR1 SGHTA and CDR2 FQGNSA. Unmatched junction bases numbered 7, after V lost 5 bases and J lost 5 bases. The CDR3 totals 14 residues. CDR3 in DNA: TGTGCCAGCAGCGATTACGGGACTATAGATACGCAGTATTTT. It specifies CASSDYGTIDTQYF.

This chain connects TRBV6-6 to TRBJ1-4; 8 bases line up with TRBD1. V gave up 5 bases and J gave up 7 bases; unmatched junction bases: 9. From germline, CDR1 is MNHNY and CDR2 SVGAGI (reference sequence). The CDR3 covers 15 residues. CDR3 protein: CASSPLQGGGEKLFF. CDR3 sequence (DNA): TGTGCCAGCAGTCCCTTACAGGGGGGCGGTGAAAAACTGTTTTTT.

The rearrangement joins TRBV7-8 to TRBJ2-7; no definite D call. V was shortened by 5 bases and J by 1 base, with 15 bases between the two germline ends. CDR3 size: 15 residues. CDR1 and CDR2 (germline): SGHVS, FQNEAQ. The CDR3 sequence is CASSPFVGRSYEQYF. The CDR3 DNA sequence: TGTGCCAGCAGCCCCTTTGTGGGTAGATCCTACGAGCAGTACTTC.